These 10 T cell receptor beta chains share one sample of origin, sequenced in a study of early T cells in non-severe SARS-CoV-2 infection. TCRdb analysed the 5' RACE reads with MiXCR anew, one entry per CDR3 protein. Of around 82,000 distinct CDR3 sequences listed, about an eighth are singletons. Sequences were obtained from whole blood. Source of these receptors: an adult who was a healthcare worker with PCR-confirmed SARS-CoV-2 infection or an uninfected control (not recorded which).

This clonotype was counted many times. This chain uses TRBV24-1 with TRBJ2-6, with D unresolved. The CDR3 sequence is 16 residues long. V shed 0 bases and J shed 3 bases, with 8 bases lying between them. From germline, CDR1 is KGHDR and CDR2 SFDVKD. The CDR3 bases are TGTGCCACCAGTGATTTGCGAGCTGATGGGGCCAACGTCCTGACTTTC. It yields the protein CATSDLRADGANVLTF.

The chain combines TRBV27 with TRBJ2-7; 7 nucleotides align to TRBD1. This CDR3 spans 15 amino acids. Germline trimming cut 6 bases from V and 4 bases from J; bases unmatched to any gene: 12. Germline V CDR1 and CDR2: MNHEY, SMNVEV (reference sequence). The CDR3 DNA sequence: TGTGCCAGCAGACACAGGGGAAATTTAGGGTACGAGCAGTACTTC. Translating gives CASRHRGNLGYEQYF.

The chain joins TRBV28 to TRBJ2-7; TRBD2 aligns across 14 bases. The V segment lost 1 base and the J segment 9 bases; nucleotides outside the gene matches: 5. In germline, CDR1 is MDHEN, CDR2 SYDVKM. The length of the CDR3 is 15 residues. CDR3 DNA sequence: TGTGCCAGCAGTTTATTAGGGACTAGCGGGAGCGCGCAGTACTTC. It codes for CASSLLGTSGSAQYF.

The chain uses TRBV19 and TRBJ2-1; TRBD2 matches 13 bases. V shed 5 bases and J 10 bases; nucleotides not matched to a gene: 11. Germline V gene lookup returns CDR1 LNHDA and CDR2 SQIVND (reference sequence). There are 16 residues in the CDR3. The CDR3 sequence is CASSSRLAGGLTEQFF. The CDR3 DNA reads TGTGCCAGTAGTTCGAGACTAGCGGGGGGACTTACGGAGCAGTTCTTC. The whole variable domain, filled in from reference TRBV19 and TRBJ2-1, reads DGGITQSPKYLFRKEGQNVTLSCEQNLNHDAMYWYRQDPGQGLRLIYYSQIVNDFQKGDIAEGYSVSREKKESFPLTVTSAQKNPTAFYLCASSSRLAGGLTEQFFGPGTRLTVL.

This rearrangement joins TRBV18 to TRBJ2-6, with D maybe TRBD1 (6 bases). Trimming removed 4 bases from V and 0 bases from J, with 13 bases in between. CDR1 and CDR2 (germline): KGHSH, LQKENI. This CDR3 region has 17 residues. CDR3 in DNA: TGTGCCAGCTCACTTTGGACAGACTCCTCTGGGGCCAACGTCCTGACTTTC. Encoded protein: CASSLWTDSSGANVLTF.

The sample holds many counts of this clonotype. This chain uses TRBV6-1 with TRBJ2-5, with D hard to call. From germline, CDR1 is MNHNS and CDR2 SASEGT. The CDR3 has 14 residues. Between the trimmed V and J ends, which lost 0 bases and 5 bases, there was a span of 10 bases. CDR3 amino acids: CASSEAAARETQYF. The CDR3 DNA reads as TGTGCCAGCAGTGAAGCGGCAGCTCGGGAGACCCAGTACTTC.

At least ten counts were recorded for this clonotype. The rearrangement links TRBV9 to TRBJ2-3, with 7 positions matching TRBD2. With V trimmed by 4 bases and J by 1 base, 12 bases remained unmatched. CDR1 is SGDLS and CDR2 is YYNGEE in the germline V gene. The CDR3 is made up of 17 amino acids. In nucleotides, the CDR3 is TGTGCCAGCAGCCCTCCCGGGGTAGCGGGCCGCACAGATACGCAGTATTTT. This gives the protein CASSPPGVAGRTDTQYF.

CDR3 amino acids: CASSLHLNTEAFF. CDR3 in DNA: TGTGCCAGCAGTTTACACTTGAACACTGAAGCTTTCTTT. The J gene is TRBJ1-1, the V gene TRBV12-3 or TRBV12-4; D unclear. V was shortened by 2 bases and J by 0 bases, with 4 bases between the two germline ends. CDR3 size: 13 residues.

This clonotype was counted ten times or more. CDR3 protein: CATSDSNGREQFF. The CDR3 DNA reads as TGTGCCACCAGTGATTCGAACGGGAGAGAGCAGTTCTTC. J is TRBJ2-1 and V is TRBV24-1; D possibly corresponds to TRBD2 (6 bases). V lost 2 bases and J lost 10, with 11 bases in between. This CDR3 contains 13 residues. Germline CDR1 is KGHDR and CDR2 is SFDVKD.

This clonotype was counted only a few times. The chain couples TRBV7-2 to TRBJ1-5, with D possibly matching TRBD1 (5 bases). This CDR3 has 15 amino acids. Germline V CDR1 and CDR2: SGHTA, FQGNSA. Trimming shortened V by 3 bases and J by 0 bases, and 9 bases separated the two germline ends. CDR3 DNA: TGTGCCAGCAGCTTGGGGACGGTTAGCAATCAGCCCCAGCATTTT. It specifies CASSLGTVSNQPQHF.